The text below deals with one T cell receptor beta chain. Its antigen is not identified. The entry originates in a study of early T cells in non-severe SARS-CoV-2 infection. Study as a whole: Sequencing was performed on bulk RNA from unsorted whole blood, leaving chains unpaired.

The TCR library protocol was used to attach unique molecular identifiers. These identifiers were attached to individual cDNA molecules. TCRdb ran MiXCR on the 5' RACE reads and lists one entry per CDR3 protein. The table lists around 68,000 distinct CDR3 sequences, more than 5.5% of them singletons. Study observations and caveats: The matching step, a VDJdb search, favored anti-spike CD8 responses and missed private and CD4 specificities.

CDR3 length: 13 amino acids. Trimming took off 7 bases at V and 4 bases at J, with 14 bases between the two ends. Germline CDR1 and CDR2: MNHEY and SVGEGT. This material consisted of whole blood, taken at baseline. The rearrangement joins TRBV6-2 or TRBV6-3 to TRBJ2-7, with D perhaps given as TRBD1 or TRBD2 (6 bases each). The clonotype was recovered from an adult who was a healthcare worker with PCR-confirmed SARS-CoV-2 infection or an uninfected control (not recorded which). The CDR3, as DNA: TGTGCCAGCATCCTCGGAGGGGGGTACGAGCAGTACTTC. It yields the protein CASILGGGYEQYF.